What follows describes a single TCR beta chain. Its antigen remains unknown. Clones were sequenced by immunoSEQ multiplex PCR, and TCRdb holds only the in-frame ones, with some missing. The sample comprises 7,000 to 9,500 clones, around 74% of which are singletons, and under 30% rests with the top ten. The entry originates in a study of STAT3 mutations in large granular lymphocyte leukemia. Regarding the study as a whole: In T-cell large granular lymphocyte leukemia, about half of patients showed multiple immunodominant subclonotypes. Persisting codominant clonotypes may have hidden a small pathogenic clone. Treatment regimens differed across patients between samplings.

The germline V gene encodes CDR1 MNHEY and CDR2 SVGAGI. Trimming took 2 bases from V and 3 from J; bases not matched to a gene: 4. This CDR3 is 14 amino acids long. Sequenced input: peripheral blood mononuclear cells. This chain joins TRBV6-5 and TRBJ2-7, with 7 bases aligning to TRBD1. The receptor was derived from a woman aged 35 to 49 with T-cell large granular lymphocyte leukemia. Some clones in this sample may be carry-over from other donors' samples. The CDR3 spells CASSYDRQGYEQYF. CDR3 DNA sequence: TGTGCCAGCAGTTACGACCGACAGGGCTACGAGCAGTACTTC.